This T cell receptor beta chain comes out of a study of CD8+ T cells in alopecia areata. Whole-study findings and limits: Clonality was higher in lesional than normal scalp, especially in alopecia totalis/universalis.

Following extraction, RNA underwent reverse transcription to cDNA, which served as the sequencing template. Sequencing was performed with immunoSEQ multiplex PCR; in TCRdb, only in-frame clones are kept and a portion is missing. The sample records approximately 200,000 clones, roughly 50% being singletons. The germline V gene encodes CDR1 SGHDT and CDR2 YYEEEE. This CDR3 is 14 amino acids long. The V and J ends lost 1 base and 6 bases respectively, with 14 bases between them. To note about this clone: Antigen specificity is unknown.

Sample treatment: oral pan-JAK inhibitor, 5-10 mg twice daily. This chain links TRBV5-6 with TRBJ2-7; D may be TRBD2 (5 bases). Sequenced here: CD4+ T cells sorted from blood, sampled at week 24, from a patient treated with tofacitinib. This sequence originates from a human donor with alopecia areata. The CDR3 coding sequence is TGTGCCAGCAGCTTGAGTAGCGACCACCTCGAGCAGTACTTC. Translated, it gives CASSLSSDHLEQYF.